These 22 T cell receptor beta chains originate from one sample sequenced in a study of T cell responses to AZD1222 COVID-19 vaccine. The table came from immunoSEQ multiplex PCR; TCRdb's copy has only in-frame clones and leaves some out. The data contain some 130,000 clones, just under 95% of them singletons. The sequenced sample was peripheral blood, obtained 28 days after the second AZD1222 dose. The receptors here all came from an adult who received the AZD1222 COVID-19 vaccine.

This clone has a single count. V is TRBV3-1 (or the pseudogene TRBV3-2) and J is TRBJ1-3; D unclear. Germline loops: CDR1 LGHDT, CDR2 YNNKEL (reference sequence). V was trimmed by 0 bases and J by 4 bases, leaving 10 bases between them. CDR3 length: 15 amino acids. The CDR3 loop is CASSQERASGNTIYF. The CDR3 region has the DNA TGTGCCAGCAGCCAAGAGAGGGCATCCGGAAACACCATATATTTT.

The chain joins TRBV7-3 to TRBJ2-2; 8 positions match TRBD2. The ends lost 5 bases at V and 5 bases at J; junction bases unmatched: 7. The CDR3 is 15 amino acids. Germline V gene data show CDR1 as SGHTA and CDR2 as FQGTGA. The CDR3 reads CASSPPGGGTGELFF. Written as DNA, the CDR3 is TGTGCCAGCAGCCCACCGGGAGGGGGGACCGGGGAGCTGTTTTTT.

The J gene is TRBJ1-2, the V gene TRBV5-1; no definite D call. Germline V gene sequence: CDR1 SGHRS, CDR2 YFSETQ. Deletions cut 4 bases from V and 3 bases from J, with 19 bases between. The CDR3 runs to 16 residues. The CDR3 is CASSPTLGGRYYGYTF. Here the CDR3 DNA reads TGCGCCAGCAGCCCAACCTTGGGAGGGCGGTACTATGGCTACACCTTC.

This sequence joins TRBV19 and TRBJ1-5, with D tentatively TRBD1 (5 bases). The CDR3 consists of 15 residues. Per the germline V gene, CDR1 is LNHDA and CDR2 is SQIVND (reference sequence). V lost 6 bases to trimming and J lost 0 bases, with 12 bases between them. CDR3 DNA sequence: TGTGCCAGTAGCGGACAAATTAATAGCAATCAGCCCCAGCATTTT. Protein product: CASSGQINSNQPQHF.

The DNA for the CDR3 is TGTGCCTGGGCGGGGGACAGGGGGTGGAATGAGCAGTTCTTC. This gives the protein CAWAGDRGWNEQFF. The chain links TRBV30 to TRBJ2-1; 11 bases line up with TRBD1. This CDR3 spans 14 amino acids. J lost 7 bases, V lost 5 bases, and 7 bases had no gene match. Germline CDR1 is GTSNPN and CDR2 is SVGIG (reference sequence).

The J gene is TRBJ1-6, the V gene TRBV21-1. TRBV21-1 is classified as a pseudogene. This CDR3 is 14 amino acids long. The CDR3 protein is CASSNGGQNSPLHF. CDR3 nucleotides: TGTGCCAGCAGCAACGGGGGCCAAAATTCACCCCTCCACTTT.

The chain employs TRBV10-3 and TRBJ2-6; 8 nucleotides agree with TRBD1. This CDR3 is 16 amino acids long. The J segment lost 0 bases and the V segment lost 6 bases, leaving 4 bases of the junction unmatched. Germline V lookup: CDR1 ENHRY, CDR2 SYGVKD. The CDR3 nucleotides are TGTGCCATCAGCGACAGGGGCAGCTCTGGGGCCAACGTCCTGACTTTC. Translated: CAISDRGSSGANVLTF.

The chain couples TRBV5-1 to TRBJ2-7; maybe TRBD1 (5 bases). The germline gives CDR1 SGHRS, CDR2 YFSETQ. This CDR3 has 12 amino acids. Between the trimmed V and J ends, which lost 4 bases and 7 bases, there was a span of 12 bases. The CDR3 nucleotides read TGCGCCAGCAGCATAGGGGTGGGGGAGCAGTACTTC. Protein sequence: CASSIGVGEQYF. Combining the CDR3 with reference TRBV5-1 and TRBJ2-7 gives the whole variable domain KAGVTQTPRYLIKTRGQQVTLSCSPISGHRSVSWYQQTPGQGLQFLFEYFSETQRNKGNFPGRFSGRQFSNSRSEMNVSTLELGDSALYLCASSIGVGEQYFGPGTRLTVT.

This clone was counted a single time. V gene TRBV5-1 combines with J gene TRBJ1-2; D uncertain. Deletions cut 5 bases from V and 0 bases from J, with 20 bases between. Per germline, CDR1 SGHRS and CDR2 YFSETQ. The CDR3 is 17 amino acids. In nucleotides, the CDR3 is TGCGCCAGCAGACCACCCCAGTTAGATTTAGCTAACTATGGCTACACCTTC. Its protein product is CASRPPQLDLANYGYTF.

The chain combines TRBV7-2 with TRBJ1-2; D gene unclear. This CDR3 contains 9 residues. Per germline, CDR1 SGHTA and CDR2 FQGNSA. The CDR3 nucleotides read TGTGGGGTCGCGCGTGGCTACACCTTC. Its protein product is CGVARGYTF. The variable domain in full, with the rest retrieved from reference TRBV7-2 and TRBJ1-2, is GAGVSQSPSNKVTEKGKDVELRCDPISGHTALYWYRQSLGQGLEFLIYFQGNSAPDKSGLPSDRFSAERTGGSVSTLTIQRTQQEDSAVYLCGVARGYTFGSGTRLTVV.

The V and J genes are TRBV4-3 and TRBJ2-2, with 7 nucleotides matching TRBD2. Germline loops: CDR1 LGHNA, CDR2 YSLEER. Germline trimming cut 4 bases from V and 13 bases from J; bases unmatched to any gene: 18. The CDR3 sequence is 16 residues long. As DNA, the CDR3 is TGCGCCAGCAGCCCCCGGTTCGATCCAGGGACTATGCGGCTGTTTTTT. Translation gives CASSPRFDPGTMRLFF.

The J gene is TRBJ1-6, the V gene TRBV27, with 7 bases that match TRBD1. Germline trimming cut 5 bases from V and 15 bases from J; bases unmatched to any gene: 7. CDR3 length: 12 residues. CDR1 is MNHEY and CDR2 is SMNVEV in the germline V gene (reference sequence). The CDR3 loop reads CASSGTVGNLHF. The CDR3 DNA reads as TGTGCCAGCAGTGGGACAGTTGGTAACCTCCACTTT.

The V call is TRBV4-2, the J call TRBJ1-2; TRBD1 matches at 10 bases. The ends lost 5 bases at V and 4 bases at J; junction bases unmatched: 7. CDR1 and CDR2 from the germline V gene are LGHNA and YNFKEQ. The CDR3 extends over 15 amino acids. The CDR3 loop reads CASSAPGQGTYGYTF. CDR3 coding DNA: TGTGCCAGCAGCGCACCGGGACAGGGGACCTATGGCTACACCTTC.

This chain links TRBV7-2 with TRBJ2-3; D might be TRBD2 (6 bases). Between the trimmed V and J ends, which lost 5 bases and 0 bases, there was a span of 12 bases. This CDR3 has 15 amino acids. Germline-derived CDR1 and CDR2 are SGHTA and FQGNSA. The CDR3 coding sequence is TGTGCCAGCAGCGTGGACTACTTAAGCACAGATACGCAGTATTTT. Translated: CASSVDYLSTDTQYF.

The J gene is TRBJ1-4, the V gene TRBV12-5; a possible D gene is TRBD1 (5 bases). This CDR3 is built from 13 residues. Trimming took 5 bases from V and 7 from J, leaving 11 bases between them. From germline, CDR1 is LGHNT and CDR2 FRNRAP. DNA for the CDR3: TGTGCTAGTGGTCGGGACCTGAGTGAAAAACTGTTTTTT. Its protein is CASGRDLSEKLFF.

This clone has only one observation. The J gene is TRBJ1-2, the V gene TRBV3-1 (or the pseudogene TRBV3-2); no firm D call. The germline V and J ends were trimmed by 3 bases and 2 bases, with 13 bases remaining between them. CDR3 length: 15 amino acids. Germline assignment: CDR1 LGHDT and CDR2 YNNKEL (reference sequence). This CDR3 reads CASSHPRSGNYGYTF. The CDR3 coding sequence is TGTGCCAGCAGCCACCCGAGATCGGGAAACTATGGCTACACCTTC.

This chain uses TRBV5-8 with TRBJ2-7, with 7 bases fitting TRBD1. The trim removed 0 bases at V and 2 bases at J, leaving 2 bases unmatched. The V gene's germline CDR1 is SGHTS and CDR2 YDEGEE. The CDR3 has 14 residues. In nucleotides, the CDR3 is TGTGCCAGCAGCTTGGGTGACAGGGCCTACGAGCAGTACTTC. Translating gives CASSLGDRAYEQYF.

The chain employs TRBV24-1 and TRBJ2-1, with no clear D. V lost 4 bases and J lost 6, with 9 bases in between. CDR3 length: 13 residues. CDR1 and CDR2 (germline): KGHDR, SFDVKD. In DNA, the CDR3 is TGTGCCACCAGTGAAACCTCGGTCAATGAGCAGTTCTTC. Amino acids: CATSETSVNEQFF.

This clone turned up a few times. This chain links TRBV4-3 with TRBJ2-2; tentatively, D is TRBD2 (5 bases). This CDR3 comprises 14 residues. Between the trimmed V and J ends, which lost 0 bases and 7 bases, there was a span of 9 bases. Germline loops: CDR1 LGHNA, CDR2 YSLEER. The CDR3 DNA reads TGCGCCAGCAGCCAAGACCGGGGTAGCGGGGAGCTGTTTTTT. This gives the protein CASSQDRGSGELFF.

The chain recombines TRBV11-1 with TRBJ2-3, with D perhaps given as TRBD1 or TRBD2 (5 bases each). This CDR3 contains 15 residues. V was trimmed by 3 bases and J by 2 bases, leaving 12 bases between them. Germline V gene sequence: CDR1 SGHAT, CDR2 FQDESV (reference sequence). The CDR3 reads CASSLGRPLTDTQYF. The CDR3 DNA reads TGTGCCAGCAGCTTGGGACGGCCACTCACAGATACGCAGTATTTT.

This sequence joins TRBV7-9 and TRBJ1-1; D possibly corresponds to TRBD1 (6 bases). Germline V gives CDR1 SEHNR, CDR2 FQNEAQ (reference sequence). This CDR3 spans 12 amino acids. Trimming stripped 5 bases from V and 5 bases from J, with 9 bases between. CDR3 amino acids: CASSRRGTEAFF. The CDR3 DNA follows: TGTGCCAGCAGCCGAAGGGGGACTGAAGCTTTCTTT.

This chain connects TRBV4-3 to TRBJ1-2, with TRBD1 matching 7 bases. Germline loops: CDR1 LGHNA, CDR2 YSLEER. J gave up 4 bases and V 4 bases, and 9 bases lay outside the gene matches. The CDR3 runs 15 residues. In DNA form, the CDR3 reads TGCGCCAGCAGCCTTATACGTGGGACAGTCTATGGCTACACCTTC. It codes for CASSLIRGTVYGYTF.